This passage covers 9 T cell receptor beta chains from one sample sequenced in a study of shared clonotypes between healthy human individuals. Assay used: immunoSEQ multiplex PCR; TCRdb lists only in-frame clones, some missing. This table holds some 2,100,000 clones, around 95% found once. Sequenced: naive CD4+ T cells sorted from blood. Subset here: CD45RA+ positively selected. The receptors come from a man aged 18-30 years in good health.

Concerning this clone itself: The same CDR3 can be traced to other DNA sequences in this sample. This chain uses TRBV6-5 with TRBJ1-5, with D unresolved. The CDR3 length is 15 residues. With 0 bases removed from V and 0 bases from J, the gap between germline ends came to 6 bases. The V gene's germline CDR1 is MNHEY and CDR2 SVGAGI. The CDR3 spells CASSYSGNSNQPQHF. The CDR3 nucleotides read TGTGCCAGCAGTTACTCGGGTAATAGCAATCAGCCCCAGCATTTT.

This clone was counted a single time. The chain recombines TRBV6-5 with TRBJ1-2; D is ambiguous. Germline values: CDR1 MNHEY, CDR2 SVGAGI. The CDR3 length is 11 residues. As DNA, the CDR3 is TGTACCCTTTGGGGTGACTATGGCTACACCTTC. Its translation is CTLWGDYGYTF.

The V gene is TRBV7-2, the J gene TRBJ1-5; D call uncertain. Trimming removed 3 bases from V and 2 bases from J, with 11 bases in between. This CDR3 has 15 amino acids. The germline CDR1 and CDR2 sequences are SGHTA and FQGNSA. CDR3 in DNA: TGTGCCAGCAGCTTTACGGACGGTCGCAATCAGCCCCAGCATTTT. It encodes CASSFTDGRNQPQHF. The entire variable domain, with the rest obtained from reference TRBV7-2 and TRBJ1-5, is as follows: GAGVSQSPSNKVTEKGKDVELRCDPISGHTALYWYRQSLGQGLEFLIYFQGNSAPDKSGLPSDRFSAERTGGSVSTLTIQRTQQEDSAVYLCASSFTDGRNQPQHFGDGTRLSIL.

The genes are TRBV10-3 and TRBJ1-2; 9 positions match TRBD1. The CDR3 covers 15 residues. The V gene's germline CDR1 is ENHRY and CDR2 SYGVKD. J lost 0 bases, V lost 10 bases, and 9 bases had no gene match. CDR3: CATRTGAQANYGYTF. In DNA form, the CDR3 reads TGTGCCACCCGGACAGGGGCACAAGCTAACTATGGCTACACCTTC.

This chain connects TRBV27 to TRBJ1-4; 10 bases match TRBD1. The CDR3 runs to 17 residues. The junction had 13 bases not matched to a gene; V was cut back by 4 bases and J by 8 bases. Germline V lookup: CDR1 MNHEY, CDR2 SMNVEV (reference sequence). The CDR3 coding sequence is TGTGCCAGCAGTTATAAGACAGGGGGCAGGGCAGGCGAAAAACTGTTTTTT. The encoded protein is CASSYKTGGRAGEKLFF.

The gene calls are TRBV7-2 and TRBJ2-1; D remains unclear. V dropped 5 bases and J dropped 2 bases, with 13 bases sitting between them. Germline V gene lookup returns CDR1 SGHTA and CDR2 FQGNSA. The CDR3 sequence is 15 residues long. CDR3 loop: CASSPLLGAYNEQFF. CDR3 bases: TGTGCCAGCAGCCCTCTGCTAGGCGCCTACAATGAGCAGTTCTTC. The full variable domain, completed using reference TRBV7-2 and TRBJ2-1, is GAGVSQSPSNKVTEKGKDVELRCDPISGHTALYWYRQSLGQGLEFLIYFQGNSAPDKSGLPSDRFSAERTGGSVSTLTIQRTQQEDSAVYLCASSPLLGAYNEQFFGPGTRLTVL.

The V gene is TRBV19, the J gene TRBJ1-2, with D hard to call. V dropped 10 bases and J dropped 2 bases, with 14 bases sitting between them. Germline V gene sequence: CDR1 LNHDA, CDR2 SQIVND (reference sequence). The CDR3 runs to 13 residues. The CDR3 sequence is CATAGGGNYGYTF. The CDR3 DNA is TGTGCCACCGCCGGCGGCGGAAACTATGGCTACACCTTC.

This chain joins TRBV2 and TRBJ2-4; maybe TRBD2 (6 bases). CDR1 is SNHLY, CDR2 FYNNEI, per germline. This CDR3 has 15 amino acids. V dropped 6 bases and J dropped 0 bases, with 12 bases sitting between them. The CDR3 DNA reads TGTGCCAGCAGGGAGGGATTCTTAGCCAAAAACATTCAGTACTTC. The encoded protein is CASREGFLAKNIQYF.

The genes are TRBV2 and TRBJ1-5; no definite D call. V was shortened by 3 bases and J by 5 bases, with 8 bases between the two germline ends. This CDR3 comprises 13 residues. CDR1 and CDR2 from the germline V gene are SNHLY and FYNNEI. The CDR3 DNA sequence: TGTGCCAGCAGTGACTACGGCCATCAGCCCCAGCATTTT. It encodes CASSDYGHQPQHF.